The clone carrying this TCR beta chain came up once. Per the original methods: Reference gene primer amplification gave nucleated cell count estimates. Using immunoSEQ multiplex PCR, the repertoire was profiled, and TCRdb retains in-frame clones only, with some absent. V, J and clone size are those of that table, while D and trimming were read from the DNA. In the table there are some 300,000 clones, 89% of which are singletons. The data originate from a study of blood T cell repertoires in COVID-19. Study background: Nucleic acid was either cDNA or gDNA, and it came from T cells, B-cell-depleted T cells, or PBMCs.

Germline CDR1 and CDR2: SGHRS and YFSETQ. Trimming took off 4 bases at V and 6 bases at J, with 11 bases between the two ends. CDR3 length equals 14 residues. Cohort allocation depended upon clinical history that participants reported. The sequence was collected from a woman aged 40-49 years who had recovered from COVID-19. This chain joins TRBV5-1 and TRBJ1-6; maybe TRBD1 (5 bases). Specimen: PBMCs or T cells enriched from blood (not recorded which). CDR3 sequence reads: CASSIQGGNSPLHF. The CDR3 DNA sequence: TGCGCCAGCAGCATCCAGGGTGGTAATTCACCCCTCCACTTT.